This T cell receptor beta chain is drawn from a study of CD8+ T cells in alopecia areata. The V and J ends lost 6 bases and 4 bases respectively, with 13 bases between them. Germline V lookup: CDR1 MNHEY, CDR2 SVGAGI. CDR3 length: 14 amino acids. Treatment reported: oral pan-JAK inhibitor, 5-10 mg twice daily. Reverse transcription of extracted RNA yielded cDNA, which provided the sequencing template. Assay used: immunoSEQ multiplex PCR; TCRdb lists only in-frame clones, some missing. Of about 150,000 clones listed, less than 70% were seen once; the top ten hold 15%. The sample in question was CD8+ T cells sorted from blood, obtained at week 4, from a patient treated with tofacitinib. The receptor was isolated from a human donor with alopecia areata. The V call is TRBV6-5, the J call TRBJ2-1; perhaps D is TRBD1 or TRBD2 (6 bases each). CDR3 sequence: CASSGGGLYNEQFF. CDR3 coding DNA: TGTGCCAGCAGCGGAGGGGGGCTGTACAATGAGCAGTTCTTC.